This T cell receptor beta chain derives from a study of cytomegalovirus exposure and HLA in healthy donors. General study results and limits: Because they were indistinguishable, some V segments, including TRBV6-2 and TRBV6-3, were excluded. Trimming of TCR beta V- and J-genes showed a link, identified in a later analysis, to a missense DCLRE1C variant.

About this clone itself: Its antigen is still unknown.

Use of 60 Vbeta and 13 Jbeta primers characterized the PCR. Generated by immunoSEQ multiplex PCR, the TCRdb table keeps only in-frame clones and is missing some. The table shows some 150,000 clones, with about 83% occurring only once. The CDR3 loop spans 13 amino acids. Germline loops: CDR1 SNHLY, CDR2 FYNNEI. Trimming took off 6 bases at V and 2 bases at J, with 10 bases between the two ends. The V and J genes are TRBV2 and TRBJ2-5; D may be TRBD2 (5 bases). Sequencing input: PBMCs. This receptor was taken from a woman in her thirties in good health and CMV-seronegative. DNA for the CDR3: TGTGCCAGCAGGAGGGAACAGCAAGAGACCCAGTACTTC. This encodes CASRREQQETQYF.